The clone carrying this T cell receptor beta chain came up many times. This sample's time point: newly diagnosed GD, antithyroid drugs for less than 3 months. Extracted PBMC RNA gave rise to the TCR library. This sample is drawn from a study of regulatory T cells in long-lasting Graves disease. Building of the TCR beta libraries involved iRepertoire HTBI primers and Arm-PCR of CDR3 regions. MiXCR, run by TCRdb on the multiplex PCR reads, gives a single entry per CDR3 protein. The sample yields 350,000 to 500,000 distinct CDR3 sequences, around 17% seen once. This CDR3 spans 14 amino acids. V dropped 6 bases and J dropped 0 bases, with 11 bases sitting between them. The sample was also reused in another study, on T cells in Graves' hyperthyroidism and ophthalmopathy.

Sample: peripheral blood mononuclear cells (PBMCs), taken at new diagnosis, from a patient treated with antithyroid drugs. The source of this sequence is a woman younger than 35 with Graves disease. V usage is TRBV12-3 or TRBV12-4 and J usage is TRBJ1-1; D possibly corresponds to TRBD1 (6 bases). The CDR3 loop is CASRQTGLNTEAFF. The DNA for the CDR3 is TGTGCCAGCAGACAAACAGGGCTGAACACTGAAGCTTTCTTT.